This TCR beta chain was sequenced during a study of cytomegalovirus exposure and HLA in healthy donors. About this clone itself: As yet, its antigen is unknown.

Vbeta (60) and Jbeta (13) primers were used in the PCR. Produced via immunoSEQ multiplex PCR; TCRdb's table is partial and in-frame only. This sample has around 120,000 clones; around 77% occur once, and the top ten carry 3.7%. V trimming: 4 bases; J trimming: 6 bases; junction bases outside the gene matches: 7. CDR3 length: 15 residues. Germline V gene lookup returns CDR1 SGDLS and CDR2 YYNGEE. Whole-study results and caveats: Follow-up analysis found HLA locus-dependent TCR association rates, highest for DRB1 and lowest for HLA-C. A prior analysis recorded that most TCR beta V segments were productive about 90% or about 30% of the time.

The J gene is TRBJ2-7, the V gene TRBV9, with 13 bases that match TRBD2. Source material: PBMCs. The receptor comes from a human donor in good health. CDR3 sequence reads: CASSPPGLAGIEQYF. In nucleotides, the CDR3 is TGTGCCAGCAGCCCCCCGGGACTAGCGGGAATCGAGCAGTACTTC.